This passage covers 26 T cell receptor beta chains from one sample sequenced in a study of CD8 T cells in ankylosing spondylitis. Study conclusions and caveats: Roughly eight highly homologous variants made up a TCR beta motif that seemed to typify ankylosing spondylitis blood.

TCRdb passed the 5' RACE reads through MiXCR, listing each CDR3 protein once. The sample has some 220,000 distinct CDR3 sequences; 5.5% to 7.5% are singletons. These receptors have no known antigen. Sequenced input: blood, either unsorted or a sorted T cell fraction (not recorded which). Receptor source: a male donor with ankylosing spondylitis.

This clonotype was detected ten times or more. The rearrangement links TRBV29-1 to TRBJ2-1; D is undetermined. V shed 4 bases and J shed 4 bases, with 5 bases lying between them. In germline, CDR1 is SQVTM, CDR2 ANQGSEA. CDR3 size: 11 residues. CDR3 in DNA: TGCAGCGTTGTCAGATACAATGAGCAGTTCTTC. Protein: CSVVRYNEQFF.

J is TRBJ2-7 and V is TRBV27, with 7 bases fitting TRBD1. The V and J ends lost 5 bases and 6 bases, in that order; junction bases with no gene match: 13. Germline V gene lookup returns CDR1 MNHEY and CDR2 SMNVEV (reference sequence). The CDR3 has 15 amino acids. CDR3 protein: CASSKRDSGPSEQYF. The CDR3 DNA follows: TGTGCCAGCAGTAAACGGGACAGTGGTCCGTCCGAGCAGTACTTC.

This clonotype was found many times. The chain is built from TRBV20-1 and TRBJ2-7; D is unresolved. V was trimmed by 3 bases and J by 0 bases, leaving 12 bases between them. The CDR3 loop spans 14 amino acids. Per germline, CDR1 DFQATT and CDR2 SNEGSKA (reference sequence). This CDR3 reads CSARWHPSSYEQYF. The CDR3 DNA follows: TGCAGTGCTAGGTGGCACCCGAGCTCCTACGAGCAGTACTTC.

There are many counts of this clonotype. The chain combines TRBV28 with TRBJ1-5, with D tentatively TRBD1 (6 bases). This CDR3 comprises 15 residues. CDR1 is MDHEN and CDR2 is SYDVKM in the germline V gene. V lost 5 bases and J lost 2, with 13 bases in between. CDR3 loop: CASSPQGVGNQPQHF. The DNA for the CDR3 is TGTGCCAGCAGTCCACAGGGTGTCGGCAATCAGCCCCAGCATTTT. Looking up the rest from reference TRBV28 and TRBJ1-5 gives the full variable domain: DVKVTQSSRYLVKRTGEKVFLECVQDMDHENMFWYRQDPGLGLRLIYFSYDVKMKEKGDIPEGYSVSREKKERFSLILESASTNQTSMYLCASSPQGVGNQPQHFGDGTRLSIL.

This clonotype was counted ten times or more. CDR3 coding DNA: TGTGCCAGCAGCCAAGCCGGATTCACCGGGGAGCTGTTTTTT. Its translation: CASSQAGFTGELFF. The genes are TRBV14 and TRBJ2-2; D remains ambiguous. V was pared by 1 base and J by 4 bases, with 7 bases between. This CDR3 has 14 amino acids. The germline CDR1 and CDR2 sequences are SGHDN and FVKESK.

The sample holds many counts of this clonotype. The chain recombines TRBV27 with TRBJ2-7; maybe TRBD1 (6 bases). V dropped 0 bases and J dropped 5 bases, with 14 bases sitting between them. This CDR3 spans 15 amino acids. CDR1 MNHEY and CDR2 SMNVEV come from the germline V gene (reference sequence). CDR3 DNA: TGTGCCAGCAGTTTATCCCGTACAGGGATGGACGAGCAGTACTTC. It encodes CASSLSRTGMDEQYF.

This clonotype was counted many times. This chain joins TRBV2 and TRBJ2-7; D is undetermined. Trimming took off 4 bases at V and 3 bases at J, with 10 bases between the two ends. This CDR3 region has 13 residues. Germline CDR1 SNHLY, CDR2 FYNNEI. DNA of the CDR3: TGTGCCAGCAGTGCAGAGGTGAGCTACGAGCAGTACTTC. Encoded protein: CASSAEVSYEQYF.

This clonotype was detected ten times or more. This chain connects TRBV2 to TRBJ2-2; D call uncertain. The CDR3 loop spans 15 amino acids. The V gene's germline CDR1 is SNHLY and CDR2 FYNNEI. V was pared by 6 bases and J by 0 bases, with 11 bases between. The chain's CDR3 is CASREIASNTGELFF. The DNA for the CDR3 is TGTGCCAGCAGGGAAATCGCTTCGAACACCGGGGAGCTGTTTTTT.

The sample holds many counts of this clonotype. The gene calls are TRBV7-9 and TRBJ2-1, with TRBD2 matching 7 bases. V dropped 1 base and J dropped 9; count of bases not matched to a gene: 12. This CDR3 has 16 amino acids. Germline CDR1 and CDR2: SEHNR and FQNEAQ (reference sequence). DNA of the CDR3: TGTGCCAGCAGCTTAGGTGTTGGCGGGGGTGTAGGTGAGCAGTTCTTC. This codes for CASSLGVGGGVGEQFF.

This clonotype occurred many times. CDR3 sequence: CASSLVREGPDDTQYF. The DNA for the CDR3 is TGTGCCAGCAGCTTGGTTCGGGAGGGCCCCGACGATACGCAGTATTTT. The V gene is TRBV5-5, the J gene TRBJ2-3; the match to TRBD2 covers 8 bases. The CDR3 extends over 16 amino acids. CDR1 is SGHKS, CDR2 YYEKEE, per germline (reference sequence). Trimming removed 0 bases from V and 6 bases from J; junction bases left unmatched: 9.

The chain joins TRBV13 to TRBJ2-7; a possible D gene is TRBD2 (5 bases). V was cut by 6 bases and J by 0 bases, with 12 bases left in between. CDR1 is PRHDT, CDR2 FYEKMQ, per germline (reference sequence). CDR3 length: 14 residues. CDR3 sequence (DNA): TGTGCCAGCAGTCCGGACTCAACCTCCTACGAGCAGTACTTC. Translated, it gives CASSPDSTSYEQYF.

This clonotype was observed once. The chain has TRBV7-2 and TRBJ1-5; no clear D. Deletions cut 9 bases from V and 4 bases from J, with 16 bases between. The CDR3 loop spans 14 amino acids. Per the germline V gene, CDR1 is SGHTA and CDR2 is FQGNSA. CDR3 region: CARRLGTSNQPQHF. Written as DNA, the CDR3 is TGTGCCAGAAGATTGGGTACAAGTAATCAGCCCCAGCATTTT.

This clonotype was recorded at least ten times. The V gene is TRBV7-9, the J gene TRBJ2-1; 9 bases match TRBD1. This CDR3 has 14 amino acids. Germline V gene lookup returns CDR1 SEHNR and CDR2 FQNEAQ (reference sequence). The V segment lost 10 bases and the J segment 0 bases; nucleotides outside the gene matches: 4. CDR3 residues: CATSGQGSYNEQFF. For the CDR3, the DNA is TGTGCCACCTCGGGACAGGGCTCCTACAATGAGCAGTTCTTC.

This chain uses TRBV7-9 with TRBJ2-1; 8 bases line up with TRBD2. The CDR3 runs 16 residues. The germline gives CDR1 SEHNR, CDR2 FQNEAQ (reference sequence). The junction had 6 bases not matched to a gene; V was cut back by 1 base and J by 4 bases. As DNA, the CDR3 is TGTGCCAGCAGCTTAGTGTCGTCGGGGGGGTACAATGAGCAGTTCTTC. Translated: CASSLVSSGGYNEQFF.

The rearrangement uses TRBV20-1 and TRBJ1-5; D may be TRBD1 (6 bases). Trimming removed 5 bases from V and 7 bases from J, with 18 bases in between. This CDR3 has 14 residues. CDR1 DFQATT and CDR2 SNEGSKA come from the germline V gene (reference sequence). The DNA of the CDR3 is TGCAGTGCTGGAAGGGGGGCGCGGAAACAGCCCCAGCATTTT. Its translation is CSAGRGARKQPQHF.

The table lists this clonotype with many counts. The gene calls are TRBV28 and TRBJ2-1; 8 bases map to TRBD1. Germline CDR1 reads MDHEN; CDR2 reads SYDVKM. CDR3 length: 13 amino acids. Germline trimming cut 5 bases from V and 5 bases from J; bases unmatched to any gene: 2. CDR3 nucleotide sequence: TGTGCCAGCAGTCACAGGGGGGACAATGAGCAGTTCTTC. It specifies CASSHRGDNEQFF.

In this sample, this clonotype turned up many times. The chain has TRBV29-1 and TRBJ2-1; 13 nucleotides match TRBD2. The CDR3 has 17 amino acids. Trimming took 4 bases from V and 8 from J; bases not matched to a gene: 14. Germline V CDR1 and CDR2: SQVTM, ANQGSEA. Here the CDR3 reads CSVATLSGTSGTDEQFF. The CDR3 nucleotides are TGCAGCGTTGCAACGCTGTCCGGGACTAGCGGGACGGATGAGCAGTTCTTC.

The genes are TRBV12-3 or TRBV12-4 and TRBJ1-1; tentatively, D is TRBD1 (6 bases). Trimming removed 6 bases at V and 5 bases at J, with 13 bases between. This CDR3 region has 13 residues. CDR3 region: CASRVQGWTEAFF. In nucleotides, the CDR3 is TGTGCCAGCAGGGTACAGGGTTGGACTGAAGCTTTCTTT.

This clonotype was detected ten times or more. This chain joins TRBV6-2 or TRBV6-3 and TRBJ2-7; 7 positions agree with TRBD1. CDR3 length: 13 residues. The germline gives CDR1 MNHEY, CDR2 SVGEGT. The V segment lost 5 bases and the J segment 6 bases; nucleotides outside the gene matches: 7. The CDR3 spells CASSKMTGTEQYF. CDR3 nucleotide sequence: TGTGCCAGCAGTAAAATGACAGGGACCGAGCAGTACTTC.

This clonotype occurred many times. The chain uses TRBV20-1 and TRBJ2-7, with D unclear. Germline CDR1 and CDR2: DFQATT and SNEGSKA (reference sequence). There are 13 residues in the CDR3. The V gene lost 7 bases and the J gene lost 1 base, with 14 bases spanning the gap. The CDR3 loop is CSVPSGISYEQYF. The CDR3 coding sequence is TGCAGTGTTCCGTCGGGCATTTCCTACGAGCAGTACTTC.

Ten or more counts support this clonotype. The rearrangement links TRBV9 to TRBJ1-2; 9 nucleotides match TRBD1. The CDR3 is 15 amino acids. V shed 2 bases, J shed 4 bases, and the junction held 6 bases outside the gene matches. CDR1 is SGDLS and CDR2 is YYNGEE in the germline V gene. CDR3 protein: CASSVGDRASYGYTF. The CDR3, as DNA: TGTGCCAGCAGCGTCGGGGACAGGGCCTCCTATGGCTACACCTTC.

This clonotype was recorded at least ten times. The V call is TRBV7-9, the J call TRBJ2-5; D may correspond to TRBD1 or TRBD2 (5 bases each). Germline assignment: CDR1 SEHNR and CDR2 FQNEAQ (reference sequence). V dropped 4 bases and J dropped 5 bases, with 11 bases sitting between them. There are 13 residues in the CDR3. The CDR3 protein is CASSSRDEETQYF. The CDR3 bases are TGTGCCAGCAGCTCCCGGGACGAGGAGACCCAGTACTTC.

This clonotype was found many times. The CDR3 DNA sequence: TGTGCCAGCAGCCAAGATGACAGCGGGAGGCTCGCGGATACGCAGTATTTT. It encodes CASSQDDSGRLADTQYF. V is TRBV4-2 and J is TRBJ2-3, with TRBD2 matching 9 bases. CDR1 is LGHNA and CDR2 is YNFKEQ in the germline V gene. The CDR3 runs to 17 residues. The V segment lost 0 bases and the J segment 6 bases; nucleotides outside the gene matches: 10.

This clonotype has at least ten counts. The chain is built from TRBV11-2 and TRBJ2-3; D might be TRBD1 or TRBD2, each matching 5 bases. This CDR3 is 14 amino acids long. The V and J ends lost 5 bases and 6 bases respectively, with 15 bases between them. Germline assignment: CDR1 SGHAT and CDR2 FQNNGV. CDR3 in amino acids: CASSMDWGPDTQYF. CDR3 DNA: TGTGCCAGCAGCATGGACTGGGGCCCGGATACGCAGTATTTT.

This clonotype was seen at least ten times. This CDR3 is CASSQGEHLYNEQFF. DNA for the CDR3: TGCGCCAGCAGCCAAGGGGAGCACCTCTACAATGAGCAGTTCTTC. J is TRBJ2-1 and V is TRBV4-3, with D possibly TRBD2 on 5 matching bases. Germline V gene lookup returns CDR1 LGHNA and CDR2 YSLEER. There are 15 residues in the CDR3. Trimming cost V 1 base and J 3 bases, with 10 bases left between them.

This clonotype was detected ten times or more. The V gene is TRBV4-2, the J gene TRBJ2-1; D call uncertain. This CDR3 contains 14 residues. Germline V gene data show CDR1 as LGHNA and CDR2 as YNFKEQ. Trimming took 1 base from V and 5 from J, leaving 9 bases between them. The CDR3 sequence: CASSQGVRDNEQFF. In DNA form, the CDR3 reads TGTGCCAGCAGCCAAGGAGTAAGAGACAATGAGCAGTTCTTC.